A selection of T cell receptor beta chains follows, all from one sample in a study of radiotherapy plus CTLA-4 blockade in lung cancer. This table comes from immunoSEQ multiplex PCR, and its TCRdb copy is limited to in-frame clones, with some not included. This table has approximately 39,000 clones, around 77% appearing once. This sample comprised peripheral blood, obtained from a patient treated with radiotherapy plus ipilimumab. The receptors were sampled from a human donor with non-small cell lung cancer who had stable disease on radiotherapy plus ipilimumab. Each CDR3 is given with its conserved first and last residue. Fields, in order: clone size, J gene, V gene, D gene, CDR3 protein, CDR3 DNA. A D gene is named only where the DNA matches it firmly. The size of a clone is reported for some rows only, either as once, few or many, or as a class for expanded clones.

clone size: -
J gene: TRBJ2-7
V gene: TRBV23-1
D gene: -
CDR3 protein: CASSQFRGHISYEQYF
CDR3 DNA: TGCGCCAGCAGTCAATTTCGGGGTCATATATCCTACGAGCAGTACTTC

clone size: -
J gene: TRBJ2-1
V gene: TRBV18
D gene: -
CDR3 protein: CASSPGATNEQFF
CDR3 DNA: TGTGCCAGCTCACCAGGAGCGACTAATGAGCAGTTCTTC

clone size: -
J gene: TRBJ2-1
V gene: TRBV30
D gene: -
CDR3 protein: CAWVPGQSSYNEQFF
CDR3 DNA: TGTGCCTGGGTTCCTGGACAAAGCTCCTACAATGAGCAGTTCTTC

clone size: -
J gene: TRBJ2-1
V gene: TRBV9
D gene: -
CDR3 protein: CASSATTEGHEQFF
CDR3 DNA: TGTGCCAGCAGCGCTACTACGGAGGGGCATGAGCAGTTCTTC

clone size: -
J gene: TRBJ2-5
V gene: TRBV5-5
D gene: TRBD1
CDR3 protein: CASSLRGQVPRGETQYF
CDR3 DNA: TGTGCCAGCAGCTTAAGGGGACAGGTGCCCCGAGGAGAGACCCAGTACTTC

clone size: few
J gene: TRBJ2-7
V gene: TRBV25-1
D gene: -
CDR3 protein: CASSKTVYEQYF
CDR3 DNA: TGTGCCAGCAGTAAGACAGTTTACGAGCAGTACTTC

clone size: -
J gene: TRBJ1-1
V gene: TRBV5-8
D gene: -
CDR3 protein: CASSLEWNTEAFF
CDR3 DNA: TGTGCCAGCAGTCTGGAGTGGAACACTGAAGCTTTCTTT

clone size: -
J gene: TRBJ1-4
V gene: TRBV9
D gene: -
CDR3 protein: CASSATGKGYEKLFF
CDR3 DNA: TGTGCCAGCAGCGCGACCGGGAAAGGTTATGAAAAACTGTTTTTT

clone size: -
J gene: TRBJ1-1
V gene: TRBV14
D gene: -
CDR3 protein: CASSQQYYTEAFF
CDR3 DNA: TGTGCCAGCAGCCAACAGTATTACACTGAAGCTTTCTTT

clone size: -
J gene: TRBJ2-1
V gene: TRBV4-1
D gene: -
CDR3 protein: CASSQNLQGPNYNEQFF
CDR3 DNA: TGCGCCAGCAGCCAAAACCTCCAGGGGCCAAACTACAATGAGCAGTTCTTC

clone size: -
J gene: TRBJ2-5
V gene: TRBV20-1
D gene: -
CDR3 protein: CSARYIETQYF
CDR3 DNA: TGCAGTGCTCGATACATCGAGACCCAGTACTTC

clone size: -
J gene: TRBJ1-2
V gene: TRBV5-4
D gene: TRBD1
CDR3 protein: CASSSVRGQPYGYTF
CDR3 DNA: TGTGCCAGCAGCTCCGTCAGGGGACAGCCCTATGGCTACACCTTC

clone size: -
J gene: TRBJ2-1
V gene: TRBV27
D gene: -
CDR3 protein: CASSLFPPNEQFF
CDR3 DNA: TGTGCCAGCAGTTTATTTCCTCCCAATGAGCAGTTCTTC

clone size: -
J gene: TRBJ2-3
V gene: TRBV7-6
D gene: -
CDR3 protein: CASSLVRGSTDTQYF
CDR3 DNA: TGTGCCAGCAGCTTAGTTAGGGGAAGCACAGATACGCAGTATTTT

clone size: -
J gene: TRBJ2-7
V gene: TRBV5-1
D gene: TRBD2
CDR3 protein: CASSLSGTSGGREQYF
CDR3 DNA: TGCGCCAGCAGCCTAAGTGGTACTAGCGGGGGGCGAGAGCAGTACTTC

clone size: few
J gene: TRBJ1-4
V gene: TRBV11-1
D gene: -
CDR3 protein: CASSLAAAPEKLFF
CDR3 DNA: TGTGCCAGCAGCTTAGCGGCCGCACCCGAAAAACTGTTTTTT

clone size: -
J gene: TRBJ2-5
V gene: TRBV30
D gene: -
CDR3 protein: CAWMSHQETQYF
CDR3 DNA: TGTGCCTGGATGAGTCACCAAGAGACCCAGTACTTC

clone size: medium-sized
J gene: TRBJ2-7
V gene: TRBV6-5
D gene: -
CDR3 protein: CASGLTSIPHEQYF
CDR3 DNA: TGTGCCAGCGGATTGACTAGTATTCCCCACGAGCAGTACTTC

clone size: -
J gene: TRBJ2-7
V gene: TRBV9
D gene: -
CDR3 protein: CASSVGNSRYYEQYF
CDR3 DNA: TGTGCCAGCAGCGTAGGCAATAGTCGGTACTACGAGCAGTACTTC

clone size: -
J gene: TRBJ1-5
V gene: TRBV2
D gene: -
CDR3 protein: CASSDFRHRESNQPQHF
CDR3 DNA: TGTGCCAGCAGTGATTTCCGACACAGGGAGAGCAATCAGCCCCAGCATTTT

clone size: -
J gene: TRBJ2-5
V gene: TRBV2
D gene: -
CDR3 protein: CASSEIGLAKTQYF
CDR3 DNA: TGTGCCAGCAGTGAAATTGGGCTAGCTAAGACCCAGTACTTC

clone size: -
J gene: TRBJ1-5
V gene: TRBV2
D gene: TRBD1
CDR3 protein: CASSGVTGGYQPQHF
CDR3 DNA: TGTGCCAGCAGTGGTGTGACAGGGGGGTATCAGCCCCAGCATTTT

clone size: -
J gene: TRBJ1-5
V gene: TRBV7-2
D gene: -
CDR3 protein: CASSQRVNQPQHF
CDR3 DNA: TGTGCCAGCAGCCAGCGAGTGAATCAGCCCCAGCATTTT

clone size: -
J gene: TRBJ1-1
V gene: TRBV5-6
D gene: TRBD1
CDR3 protein: CASSLELRDSDTEAFF
CDR3 DNA: TGTGCCAGCAGCTTGGAGTTGCGGGACAGTGACACTGAAGCTTTCTTT

clone size: -
J gene: TRBJ2-3
V gene: TRBV29-1
D gene: -
CDR3 protein: CSVEVGAQDTQYF
CDR3 DNA: TGCAGCGTCGAAGTTGGTGCACAAGATACGCAGTATTTT

clone size: -
J gene: TRBJ2-2
V gene: TRBV7-2
D gene: TRBD2
CDR3 protein: CASSFRPGTSSGELFF
CDR3 DNA: TGTGCCAGCAGCTTCCGTCCCGGGACTAGCTCCGGGGAGCTGTTTTTT

clone size: -
J gene: TRBJ2-3
V gene: TRBV18
D gene: -
CDR3 protein: CASSPNSDTQYF
CDR3 DNA: TGTGCCAGCTCACCAAACTCAGATACGCAGTATTTT

clone size: many
J gene: TRBJ1-3
V gene: TRBV30
D gene: -
CDR3 protein: CAWVRDASSGNTIYF
CDR3 DNA: TGTGCCTGGGTGCGGGACGCCAGCTCTGGAAACACCATATATTTT

clone size: -
J gene: TRBJ2-7
V gene: TRBV12-5
D gene: -
CDR3 protein: CASGLFTYEQYF
CDR3 DNA: TGTGCTAGTGGTTTGTTTACCTACGAGCAGTACTTC

clone size: -
J gene: TRBJ2-7
V gene: TRBV28
D gene: -
CDR3 protein: CASQSRGLGSYEQYF
CDR3 DNA: TGTGCCAGCCAAAGTCGCGGGCTTGGCTCCTACGAGCAGTACTTC

clone size: -
J gene: TRBJ2-2
V gene: TRBV2
D gene: TRBD1
CDR3 protein: CASRPRQGFANTGELFF
CDR3 DNA: TGTGCCAGCAGACCCAGACAGGGCTTCGCGAACACCGGGGAGCTGTTTTTT

clone size: -
J gene: TRBJ2-7
V gene: TRBV6-6
D gene: TRBD2
CDR3 protein: CASSYLSSGGYEQYF
CDR3 DNA: TGTGCCAGCAGTTACTTATCTAGCGGGGGGTACGAGCAGTACTTC